A selection of T cell receptor beta chains follows, all from one sample in a study of graft-versus-host responses after intestinal transplantation. For these TCRs, the target antigens are not known. The data were produced by immunoSEQ multiplex PCR, yet TCRdb's version contains in-frame clones alone and is incomplete. The profile shows 65,000 to 90,000 clones, approximately 88% of them singletons. Here the sequenced sample was unstimulated CD8+ T cells sorted from spleen or lymph node cells, taken before intestinal transplant. These receptors were obtained from a human donor who received an intestinal transplant. Each CDR3 is given with its conserved first and last residue. D genes are given only for firm matches. Some rows have no size entry. The others give once, few or many, or a class for an expanded clone.

>once|TRBJ2-2|-|15|TRBV7-6
TGTGCCAGCAGCTCTGGGGCTGGTGGAACCGGGGAGCTGTTTTTT
CASSSGAGGTGELFF
>-|TRBJ1-4|TRBD1|16|TRBV5-1
TGCGCCAGCAGCTATGGACAGGGGGCAACTAATGAAAAACTGTTTTTT
CASSYGQGATNEKLFF
>-|TRBJ2-3|TRBD1|18|TRBV28
TGTGCCAGCAGTTCTACACAGGGGGCCCGGGTGGGCACAGATACGCAGTATTTT
CASSSTQGARVGTDTQYF
>-|TRBJ2-1|TRBD2|16|TRBV2
TGTGCCAGCAGTGAAGCGCCTAGCGGGGTAAAAAATGAGCAGTTCTTC
CASSEAPSGVKNEQFF
>-|TRBJ2-1|-|11|TRBV7-9
TGTGCCATAGACTACCACAATGAGCAGTTCTTC
CAIDYHNEQFF
>-|TRBJ2-7|TRBD1|14|TRBV11-1
TGTGCCAGCAGCGTGGGACAGGGGGCCTACGAGCAGTACTTC
CASSVGQGAYEQYF
>-|TRBJ2-4|TRBD1|14|TRBV19
TGTGCCAGTAGTATCCGACAGGGGGAGAACATTCAGTACTTC
CASSIRQGENIQYF
>-|TRBJ2-2|-|14|TRBV27
TGTGCCAGCAGTTTATCGGGAGCCACCGGGGAGCTGTTTTTT
CASSLSGATGELFF
>-|TRBJ2-3|-|13|TRBV9
TGTGCCAGAGAGGAGTGTAGCACAGATACGCAGTATTTT
CAREECSTDTQYF
>-|TRBJ1-1|-|15|TRBV7-6
TGTGCCAGCAGCACCCGGACAGACCGTAACACTGAAGCTTTCTTT
CASSTRTDRNTEAFF
>-|TRBJ1-6|-|17|TRBV13
TGTGCCAGCAGCCCGTCGGGGGGTTATGGGAATAATTCACCCCTCCACTTT
CASSPSGGYGNNSPLHF
>-|TRBJ1-2|-|15|TRBV28
TGTGCCAGCACCACATTTCGAGGACAGCTAAATGGCTACACCTTC
CASTTFRGQLNGYTF
>-|TRBJ2-1|-|15|TRBV7-9
TGTGCCAGCAGCCCAAAGATGAGCTCCTACAATGAGCAGTTCTTC
CASSPKMSSYNEQFF
>-|TRBJ1-2|-|15|TRBV28
TGTGCCAGCAGTTTAGAGCACAGCCTTAACTATGGCTACACCTTC
CASSLEHSLNYGYTF
>-|TRBJ1-2|-|16|TRBV4-1
TGCGCCAGCAGCCAAGATGTGGAAGGGGGTAGATATGGCTACACCTTC
CASSQDVEGGRYGYTF
>-|TRBJ2-2|-|14|TRBV4-1
TGCGCCAGCAGCCAAGCTGAAGGGGCCGGGGAGCTGTTTTTT
CASSQAEGAGELFF
>-|TRBJ2-7|TRBD2|16|TRBV2
TGTGCCAGCAGTGACTCCCGACTAGCTGAAGCCTACGAGCAGTACTTC
CASSDSRLAEAYEQYF